This TCR beta chain was obtained from a study of shared clonotypes between healthy human individuals. Germline-derived CDR1 and CDR2 are MNHEY and SMNVEV (reference sequence). This CDR3 has 9 residues. The V end was cut by 5 bases, the J end by 9 bases, with 4 bases between. With respect to this clone: The antigen is not known.

Findings of the study overall: Compared with clonotypes that all four donors shared, non-shared clonotypes had lower generation probabilities. The study drew on few donors, limiting represented genetic and exposure-history diversity.

TCRdb's copy holds only in-frame clones and misses some; the assay was immunoSEQ multiplex PCR. The data contain more than 2,000,000 clones, 85% to 95% of them singletons. CD4+ cells underwent separation, giving CD45RA+ naive and CD45RA-negative memory subsets. The genes are TRBV27 and TRBJ1-1; no reliable D call. Input material: naive CD4+ T cells from PBMCs. The subset is: CD45RA+ positively selected. This TCR was recovered from a man younger than 30 in good health. Some clones in this sample may be carry-over from other donors' samples. CDR3 sequence (DNA): TGTGCCAGCAGTCGCAAAGCTTTCTTT. It encodes CASSRKAFF.